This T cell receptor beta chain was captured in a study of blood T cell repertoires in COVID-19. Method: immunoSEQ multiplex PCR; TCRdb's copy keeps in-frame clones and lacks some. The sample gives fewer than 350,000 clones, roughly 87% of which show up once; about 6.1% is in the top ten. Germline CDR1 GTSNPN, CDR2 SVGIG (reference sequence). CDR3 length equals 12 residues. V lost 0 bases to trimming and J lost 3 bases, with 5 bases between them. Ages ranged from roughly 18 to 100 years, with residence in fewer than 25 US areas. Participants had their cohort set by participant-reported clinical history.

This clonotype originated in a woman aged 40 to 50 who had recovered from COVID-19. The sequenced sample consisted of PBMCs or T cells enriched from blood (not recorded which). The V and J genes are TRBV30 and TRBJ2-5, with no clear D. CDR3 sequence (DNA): TGTGCCTGGAGTGTACTCAAAGAGACCCAGTACTTC. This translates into CAWSVLKETQYF.